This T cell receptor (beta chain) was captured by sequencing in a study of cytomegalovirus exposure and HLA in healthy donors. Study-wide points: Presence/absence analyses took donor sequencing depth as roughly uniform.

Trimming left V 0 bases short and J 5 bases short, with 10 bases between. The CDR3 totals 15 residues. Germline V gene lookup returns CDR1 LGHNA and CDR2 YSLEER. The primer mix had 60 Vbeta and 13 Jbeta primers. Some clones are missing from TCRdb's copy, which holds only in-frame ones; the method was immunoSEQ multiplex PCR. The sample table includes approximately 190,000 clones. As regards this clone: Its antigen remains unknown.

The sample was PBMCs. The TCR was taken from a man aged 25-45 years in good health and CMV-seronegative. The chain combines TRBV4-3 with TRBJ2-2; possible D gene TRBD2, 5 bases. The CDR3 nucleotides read TGCGCCAGCAGCCAAGAGGAGGTGGTGACCGGGGAGCTGTTTTTT. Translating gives CASSQEEVVTGELFF.